This T cell receptor beta chain was documented in a study of cytomegalovirus exposure and HLA in healthy donors. Study overall: Approximately 85 million unique TCRs from HLA-typed donors were held in an early release of data.

PCR employed 60 Vbeta and 13 Jbeta primers. Libraries were prepared by immunoSEQ multiplex PCR; TCRdb keeps only in-frame clonotypes and omits some of them. The sample records 150,000 to 200,000 clones, about 78% being singletons. The CDR3 runs 16 residues. Germline-derived CDR1 and CDR2 are MRHNA and SNTAGT. The ends lost 6 bases at V and 8 bases at J; junction bases unmatched: 13. Study findings and constraints: A classifier reportedly called cytomegalovirus status with high sensitivity and specificity.

This clone was seen a few times. Its target is unknown. The TCR comes from a male donor in good health and CMV-seronegative. The rearrangement uses TRBV6-4 and TRBJ2-1, with TRBD2 matching 10 bases. The sample comprised PBMCs. The CDR3 DNA follows: TGTGCCAGCAGCCCTGAGGGGCTAGCGGGAGTTCATGAGCAGTTCTTC. Protein: CASSPEGLAGVHEQFF.